This record looks at one T cell receptor beta chain sequence and its context. The antigen remains undetermined. The entry originates in a study of CD8+ T cells in alopecia areata. Investigators isolated RNA and reverse transcribed it into cDNA to act as the sequencing template. Clones were sequenced by immunoSEQ multiplex PCR, and TCRdb holds only the in-frame ones, with some missing. The sample lists 120,000 or so clones, roughly 50% occurring once. The CDR3 is made up of 14 amino acids. V shed 6 bases, J shed 2 bases, and the junction held 2 bases outside the gene matches. From germline, CDR1 is SNHLY and CDR2 FYNNEI. Overall study results and limits: Compared with normal scalp, lesional scalp had higher clonality and more expanded CD8+ clones. Among the cells sequenced in scalp samples are also the resident alphabeta T cells of normal skin.

This receptor was obtained from a human donor with alopecia areata. The chain links TRBV2 to TRBJ2-7; 12 bases line up with TRBD1. The specimen sequenced was NKG2D-low CD8+ T cells sorted from blood. Here the CDR3 DNA reads TGTGCCAGCAGAGGGACAGGGGGCGCCTACGAGCAGTACTTC. It encodes CASRGTGGAYEQYF.